One sample yielded the 5 T cell receptor beta chains listed below, sequenced in a study of sequential checkpoint blockade in melanoma. Clones were read by immunoSEQ multiplex PCR, and TCRdb kept only the in-frame ones, dropping some. The table lists tens of thousands of clones, roughly 80% of them singletons, with 27% in the top ten. Regarding treatment: randomized to nivolumab then ipilimumab (arm A) or the reverse (arm B). Here the sequenced sample was CD8+ T cells sorted from blood (inferred from file names), taken from a patient given nivolumab and ipilimumab in sequence. Every receptor here comes from a human donor with melanoma.

The gene calls are TRBV5-1 and TRBJ1-1, with unresolved D. Germline-derived CDR1 and CDR2 are SGHRS and YFSETQ. The V gene lost 2 bases and the J gene lost 3 bases, with 5 bases spanning the gap. The CDR3 totals 12 residues. The CDR3 DNA follows: TGCGCCAGCAGCTTAATCGACACTGAAGCTTTCTTT. Translation: CASSLIDTEAFF.

This chain joins TRBV7-9 and TRBJ2-1; 7 bases map to TRBD1. The CDR3 loop spans 15 amino acids. CDR1 is SEHNR, CDR2 FQNEAQ, per germline (reference sequence). V lost 4 bases, J lost 0 bases, and 3 bases stayed unmatched. In DNA form, the CDR3 reads TGTGCCAGCAGCTCGACAGGGAGCTCCTACAATGAGCAGTTCTTC. It codes for CASSSTGSSYNEQFF.

The chain carries TRBV28 and TRBJ2-1, with 7 bases identical to TRBD2. J was trimmed by 6 bases and V by 3 bases; bases with no gene match: 5. From germline, CDR1 is MDHEN and CDR2 SYDVKM. This CDR3 has 14 residues. This chain's CDR3 is CASSFSGGVNEQFF. The CDR3 nucleotides are TGTGCCAGCAGTTTCTCGGGGGGAGTCAATGAGCAGTTCTTC.

The chain uses TRBV6-5 and TRBJ2-1; TRBD2 might be the D (6 bases). CDR1 and CDR2 from the germline V gene are MNHEY and SVGAGI. Trimming shortened V by 0 bases and J by 5 bases, and 11 bases separated the two germline ends. This CDR3 is built from 15 residues. CDR3 bases: TGTGCCAGCAGTTACTCGGAGGGAGAGGACAATGAGCAGTTCTTC. Translation: CASSYSEGEDNEQFF.

This clone was recorded a few times. This rearrangement joins TRBV7-9 to TRBJ2-3; D is possibly TRBD2 (5 bases). This CDR3 is built from 14 residues. The germline V gene has CDR1 SEHNR and CDR2 FQNEAQ (reference sequence). V was trimmed by 1 base and J by 4 bases, leaving 9 bases between them. The CDR3 coding sequence is TGTGCCAGCAGCTTAGAGGACTTCCCAGATACGCAGTATTTT. Amino acids: CASSLEDFPDTQYF.